A single sample is the source of the 13 T cell receptor beta chains below, sequenced in a study of neurological immune-mediated disorders. TCRdb re-called the 5' RACE reads through MiXCR, storing one row per CDR3 protein. The sample carries 55,000 to 70,000 distinct CDR3 sequences, around 10% recorded once. Described time point: longitudinal time-point 1 (baseline). The sample consisted of PBMCs. These receptor sequences come from a male donor with HTLV-1-associated myelopathy (HAM/TSP).

This clonotype was counted at least ten times. V usage is TRBV7-9 and J usage is TRBJ1-1; D remains unclear. The CDR3 sequence is 13 residues long. The germline V and J ends were trimmed by 0 bases and 8 bases, with 10 bases remaining between them. The germline CDR1 and CDR2 sequences are SEHNR and FQNEAQ (reference sequence). CDR3 sequence reads: CASSLADGQEAFF. As DNA, the CDR3 is TGTGCCAGCAGCTTAGCAGATGGGCAGGAAGCTTTCTTT. The variable domain in full, completed from reference TRBV7-9 and TRBJ1-1, reads DTGVSQNPRHKITKRGQNVTFRCDPISEHNRLYWYRQTLGQGPEFLTYFQNEAQLEKSRLLSDRFSAERPKGSFSTLEIQRTEQGDSAMYLCASSLADGQEAFFGQGTRLTVV.

This clonotype was observed once. This chain links TRBV19 with TRBJ2-1, with D possibly being TRBD2 (6 bases). Germline CDR1 and CDR2: LNHDA and SQIVND (reference sequence). The ends were cut back, 0 bases at V and 7 bases at J, with 16 bases in the middle. The CDR3 runs to 16 residues. The CDR3 DNA reads as TGTGCCAGTAGTATAGATCTGCGGGGCGTAAAGAATGAGCAGTTCTTC. Its protein product is CASSIDLRGVKNEQFF. Full variable domain (outside the CDR3, taken from reference TRBV19 and TRBJ2-1): DGGITQSPKYLFRKEGQNVTLSCEQNLNHDAMYWYRQDPGQGLRLIYYSQIVNDFQKGDIAEGYSVSREKKESFPLTVTSAQKNPTAFYLCASSIDLRGVKNEQFFGPGTRLTVL.

The chain uses TRBV7-9 and TRBJ1-5, with no clear D. There are 13 residues in the CDR3. The ends were cut back, 3 bases at V and 6 bases at J, with 9 bases in the middle. Germline CDR1 SEHNR, CDR2 FQNEAQ (reference sequence). In DNA form, the CDR3 reads TGTGCCAGCAGCTTCTCGGATAGTCAGCCCCAGCATTTT. Amino acid sequence: CASSFSDSQPQHF.

This clonotype was picked up many times. V is TRBV5-6 and J is TRBJ2-1; 11 bases map to TRBD2. Germline CDR1 reads SGHDT; CDR2 reads YYEEEE. This CDR3 region has 15 residues. V dropped 5 bases and J dropped 6; count of bases not matched to a gene: 7. In DNA form, the CDR3 reads TGTGCCAGCAGTTATAGCGGGGGGGTGATCAATGAGCAGTTCTTC. Translating gives CASSYSGGVINEQFF.

This clonotype was seen repeatedly, ten times or more. The rearrangement joins TRBV20-1 to TRBJ2-7; a weak D match, TRBD1 (5 bases). Germline CDR1 is DFQATT and CDR2 is SNEGSKA (reference sequence). Trimming left V 0 bases short and J 2 bases short, with 14 bases between. CDR3 size: 15 residues. The CDR3: CSARDLGRATYEQYF. CDR3 in DNA: TGCAGTGCTAGAGATTTGGGCAGGGCAACCTACGAGCAGTACTTC.

This clonotype was recorded at least ten times. The chain couples TRBV10-3 to TRBJ1-2, with D possibly TRBD1 on 6 matching bases. The CDR3 totals 14 residues. CDR1 is ENHRY and CDR2 is SYGVKD in the germline V gene. Between the trimmed V and J ends, which lost 4 bases and 1 base, there was a span of 10 bases. The CDR3 DNA reads TGTGCCATCAGTGTGGGGGCGGATAACTATGGCTACACCTTC. Translation gives CAISVGADNYGYTF.

This clonotype was seen repeatedly, ten times or more. The chain employs TRBV10-1 and TRBJ2-1; possibly TRBD2 for D (5 bases). CDR1 is WNHNN and CDR2 is SYGVQD in the germline V gene (reference sequence). This CDR3 comprises 15 residues. V lost 9 bases and J 2 bases, leaving 17 bases between the germline ends. Written as DNA, the CDR3 is TGCGCCAGACCCCCCGAACTAGTTCCCTACAATGAGCAGTTCTTC. Translation: CARPPELVPYNEQFF.

This clonotype was observed at least ten times. The chain carries TRBV5-1 and TRBJ1-1, with 7 nucleotides matching TRBD1. The CDR3 has 15 residues. The V segment lost 4 bases and the J segment 0 bases; nucleotides outside the gene matches: 6. Per germline, CDR1 SGHRS and CDR2 YFSETQ. DNA for the CDR3: TGCGCCAGCAGCGTTGGGGACAGTTTGAACACTGAAGCTTTCTTT. It codes for CASSVGDSLNTEAFF.

This clonotype was seen at least ten times. The rearrangement links TRBV3-1 to TRBJ2-1; the D is unclear. Trimming took off 7 bases at V and 2 bases at J, with 9 bases between the two ends. CDR1 and CDR2 (germline): LGHDT, YNNKEL (reference sequence). The CDR3 runs to 13 residues. The CDR3 nucleotides are TGTGCCAGCACGAGTTGGACCTACAATGAGCAGTTCTTC. This sequence encodes CASTSWTYNEQFF.

In its sample, this clonotype was seen many times. The chain employs TRBV3-1 and TRBJ2-3; 11 nucleotides align to TRBD2. With 0 bases clipped from V and 9 bases from J, the junction kept 14 bases outside the gene matches. Looked up from germline, CDR1 is LGHDT and CDR2 is YNNKEL (reference sequence). The CDR3 extends over 18 amino acids. The CDR3 is CASSQELPSGGSSGTQYF. CDR3 in DNA: TGTGCCAGCAGCCAAGAATTGCCTAGCGGGGGGTCCTCCGGAACGCAGTATTTT.

The table lists this clonotype with a count of one. A much larger clone lies one base from this, so it may be a read error. The chain couples TRBV12-3 or TRBV12-4 to TRBJ2-6; D is perhaps TRBD1 (6 bases). V was trimmed by 7 bases and J by 0 bases, leaving 19 bases between them. This CDR3 is 18 amino acids long. The CDR3 region is CASNFVAGEGSGANVLTF. As DNA, the CDR3 is TGTGCCAGCAATTTCGTGGCAGGGGAAGGCTCTGGGGCCAACGTCCTGACTTTC.

This clonotype was observed many times. The chain combines TRBV7-2 with TRBJ2-1; TRBD2 aligns across 10 bases. V lost 5 bases to trimming and J lost 1 base; unmatched junction nucleotides: 14. The germline V gene has CDR1 SGHTA and CDR2 FQGNSA. CDR3 length equals 19 residues. CDR3 in amino acids: CASSPRGPGTSVSYNEQFF. In DNA, the CDR3 is TGTGCCAGCAGCCCCCGCGGGCCGGGGACTAGCGTTTCCTACAATGAGCAGTTCTTC.

This clonotype was counted many times. The gene calls are TRBV29-1 and TRBJ2-7, with TRBD2 matching 7 bases. The CDR3 sequence is 13 residues long. V shed 0 bases and J 5 bases; nucleotides not matched to a gene: 4. Germline values: CDR1 SQVTM, CDR2 ANQGSEA. The CDR3 reads CSVEDGTSDEQYF. Here the CDR3 DNA reads TGCAGCGTTGAAGATGGAACTAGCGACGAGCAGTACTTC.